The 21 T cell receptor beta chains below all came from one sample that was sequenced in a study of Graves' ophthalmopathy and Graves' hyperthyroidism. TCR beta CDR3 regions were amplified from RNA transcripts. Second-round multiplex PCR came after a first-round RT-PCR that employed HTBI primers. TCRdb fed the multiplex PCR reads into MiXCR, producing one record per CDR3 protein. Among under 400,000 distinct CDR3 sequences, 15% to 20% were seen once, and the ten largest hold 9% to 15%. Sequencing was done on a sample of peripheral blood. These receptors came from an adult man with Graves' ophthalmopathy.

At least ten counts were recorded for this clonotype. V and J are TRBV2 and TRBJ1-6; D gene ambiguous. The CDR3 runs 12 residues. CDR1 and CDR2 (germline): SNHLY, FYNNEI. V lost 4 bases and J lost 10, with 8 bases in between. CDR3 sequence (DNA): TGTGCCAGCAGTGTATTAAAGTCACCCCTCCACTTT. This codes for CASSVLKSPLHF.

Many counts were recorded for this clonotype. The rearrangement uses TRBV2 and TRBJ1-2; 8 bases align to TRBD1. Trimming removed 6 bases from V and 4 bases from J; junction bases left unmatched: 7. The CDR3 is made up of 14 amino acids. CDR1 SNHLY and CDR2 FYNNEI come from the germline V gene. The CDR3 here is CASRRQGIAYGYTF. Written as DNA, the CDR3 is TGTGCCAGCAGAAGACAGGGGATCGCCTATGGCTACACCTTC.

Many counts were recorded for this clonotype. The chain is built from TRBV12-3 or TRBV12-4 and TRBJ2-3; D gene ambiguous. The CDR3 is 14 residues long. V was pared by 3 bases and J by 6 bases, with 13 bases between. The CDR3 loop is CASSFAGLEDTQYF. CDR3 coding DNA: TGTGCCAGCAGTTTCGCTGGTTTGGAGGATACGCAGTATTTT.

This clonotype was counted many times. V gene TRBV12-3 or TRBV12-4 combines with J gene TRBJ1-5, with TRBD1 matching 9 bases. The CDR3 covers 15 residues. J lost 4 bases, V lost 7 bases, and 8 bases had no gene match. The CDR3 DNA sequence: TGTGCCAGCAAGACAGGGGGGACGGGGAATCAGCCCCAGCATTTT. This translates into CASKTGGTGNQPQHF.

This clonotype was counted at least ten times. The chain is built from TRBV20-1 and TRBJ2-5; D is unresolved. CDR1 and CDR2 (germline): DFQATT, SNEGSKA (reference sequence). The CDR3 is 12 residues long. Trimming left V 2 bases short and J 4 bases short, with 8 bases between. The CDR3 DNA sequence: TGCAGTGCTAGATCCTCCGGAGAGACCCAGTACTTC. Its protein product is CSARSSGETQYF.

In its sample, this clonotype was seen many times. The CDR3 sequence is CASSGRDSKNIQYF. DNA of the CDR3: TGTGCCAGCAGCGGGCGGGACAGCAAAAACATTCAGTACTTC. J is TRBJ2-4 and V is TRBV7-9, with a tentative D call TRBD1 (7 bases). This CDR3 is built from 14 residues. V lost 5 bases, J lost 3 bases, and 11 bases lay in between. Germline CDR1 SEHNR, CDR2 FQNEAQ (reference sequence).

In this sample, this clonotype turned up many times. The chain recombines TRBV6-1 with TRBJ1-1; D not certain. The CDR3 runs 13 residues. Trimming left V 5 bases short and J 7 bases short, with 14 bases between. From germline, CDR1 is MNHNS and CDR2 SASEGT. In nucleotides, the CDR3 is TGTGCCAGCAGTAAACCAATCGGGTATGAAGCTTTCTTT. It specifies CASSKPIGYEAFF.

The sample holds a few counts of this clonotype. The rearrangement joins TRBV19 to TRBJ2-7, with D hard to call. Trimming took 6 bases from V and 3 from J, leaving 12 bases between them. Germline V gene lookup returns CDR1 LNHDA and CDR2 SQIVND (reference sequence). CDR3 size: 13 residues. CDR3 amino acids: CASRDLGNYEQYF. In DNA form, the CDR3 reads TGTGCCAGTAGAGACCTAGGGAACTACGAGCAGTACTTC.

This clonotype occurred many times. This sequence joins TRBV11-2 and TRBJ2-2, with 9 bases matching TRBD2. V lost 5 bases, J lost 5 bases, and 9 bases stayed unmatched. Germline V CDR1 and CDR2: SGHAT, FQNNGV. CDR3 size: 16 residues. The CDR3 region is CASSKKASGTTGELFF. The CDR3 nucleotides are TGTGCCAGCAGCAAAAAGGCTAGCGGGACGACCGGGGAGCTGTTTTTT.

The chain links TRBV27 to TRBJ2-7; 8 nucleotides align to TRBD2. The CDR3 sequence is 14 residues long. The V gene's germline CDR1 is MNHEY and CDR2 SMNVEV (reference sequence). J was trimmed by 6 bases and V by 4 bases; bases with no gene match: 8. The CDR3 DNA reads TGTGCCAGCAGTTCAACCCCGGGGGGGATCGAGCAGTACTTC. Translation: CASSSTPGGIEQYF.

This rearrangement joins TRBV7-8 to TRBJ2-7; D call uncertain. The germline V and J ends were trimmed by 0 bases and 0 bases, with 12 bases remaining between them. The CDR3 runs to 16 residues. Germline CDR1 SGHVS, CDR2 FQNEAQ. This CDR3 reads CASSLAPQSSSYEQYF. DNA for the CDR3: TGTGCCAGCAGCTTAGCCCCCCAGTCCTCCTCCTACGAGCAGTACTTC.

This clonotype was recorded many times. J is TRBJ2-5 and V is TRBV6-5; D might be TRBD1 (5 bases). CDR3 length: 13 residues. Looked up from germline, CDR1 is MNHEY and CDR2 is SVGAGI. The V end lost 2 bases, the J end lost 4 bases, and 8 bases lay between the germline ends. CDR3 amino acids: CASSYRGRETQYF. For the CDR3, the DNA is TGTGCCAGCAGTTACAGGGGTCGAGAGACCCAGTACTTC.

This clonotype was seen a few times. A clone one base away is much larger, so this may be a read error. This chain links TRBV28 with TRBJ1-1, with D unclear. The CDR3 runs to 10 residues. From germline, CDR1 is MDHEN and CDR2 SYDVKM. The CDR3 DNA reads as TGTGCCAGCTCGGACGCTGAAACTTTCTTT. It is translated as CASSDAETFF.

This clonotype was seen repeatedly, ten times or more. The V call is TRBV7-2, the J call TRBJ2-5; TRBD2 might be the D (6 bases). The germline V gene has CDR1 SGHTA and CDR2 FQGNSA. This CDR3 has 16 residues. Trimming stripped 3 bases from V and 2 bases from J, with 16 bases between. The CDR3 reads CASSLGPLGGQETQYF. The CDR3 DNA sequence: TGTGCCAGCAGCTTGGGCCCCCTCGGGGGACAAGAGACCCAGTACTTC.

This clonotype was detected ten times or more. The rearrangement joins TRBV4-2 to TRBJ2-5, with 7 bases identical to TRBD1. Germline V gene sequence: CDR1 LGHNA, CDR2 YNFKEQ. The CDR3 length is 16 residues. V shed 3 bases, J shed 1 base, and the junction held 8 bases outside the gene matches. The chain's CDR3 is CASSHDSDRAQETQYF. As DNA, the CDR3 is TGTGCCAGCAGCCACGACTCCGACAGGGCCCAAGAGACCCAGTACTTC.

This clonotype was found many times. The V call is TRBV29-1, the J call TRBJ2-5; 7 nucleotides line up with TRBD2. The CDR3 has 13 residues. CDR1 and CDR2 (germline): SQVTM, ANQGSEA. V lost 4 bases and J lost 4; bases outside the gene matches: 6. The CDR3, as DNA: TGCAGCGTTGCCCGGACTAGTCGAGAGACCCAGTACTTC. Its translation is CSVARTSRETQYF.

In its sample, this clonotype was seen many times. The gene calls are TRBV4-3 and TRBJ2-2, with a weak D call TRBD2 (6 bases). The CDR3 runs 15 residues. From germline, CDR1 is LGHNA and CDR2 YSLEER. V was shortened by 1 base and J by 6 bases, with 12 bases between the two germline ends. This chain's CDR3 is CASSQATDYSGELFF. The CDR3 nucleotides are TGCGCCAGCAGCCAAGCAACGGACTACTCCGGGGAGCTGTTTTTT.

This clonotype was observed many times. The genes are TRBV14 and TRBJ2-7; TRBD2 is a possible D gene (8 bases). Trimming took 4 bases from V and 7 from J, leaving 26 bases between them. The length of the CDR3 is 17 residues. From germline, CDR1 is SGHDN and CDR2 FVKESK. CDR3 loop: CASSRPREGAWGSEQYF. In nucleotides, the CDR3 is TGTGCCAGCAGCCGGCCTCGGGAGGGGGCTTGGGGGTCGGAGCAGTACTTC.

This clonotype has a count of ten or more. The V and J genes are TRBV7-3 and TRBJ1-1; D not certain. This CDR3 region has 13 residues. Deletions cut 3 bases from V and 0 bases from J, with 5 bases between. Germline CDR1 is SGHTA and CDR2 is FQGTGA. CDR3 DNA sequence: TGTGCCAGCAGCTTGGGCATGAACACTGAAGCTTTCTTT. Its protein is CASSLGMNTEAFF.

Comment on this clonotype: Relative to the germline gene, one junction end is altered; a read error may explain this. The V and J genes are TRBV12-3 or TRBV12-4 and TRBJ1-1, with D perhaps TRBD1 (6 bases). This CDR3 has 13 residues. CDR3 loop: CASTLSNRDDRTF. CDR3 nucleotide sequence: TGTGCCAGCACTCTGTCGAACAGGGACGACAGGACTTTT.

V is TRBV6-2 or TRBV6-3 and J is TRBJ2-5; 8 bases are a match to TRBD2. V shed 7 bases and J 5 bases; nucleotides not matched to a gene: 12. This CDR3 is built from 15 residues. The germline V gene has CDR1 MNHEY and CDR2 SVGEGT. CDR3 in amino acids: CASNLPGLVDETQYF. In nucleotides, the CDR3 is TGTGCCAGCAACCTACCGGGACTAGTTGACGAGACCCAGTACTTC.